The source of this T cell receptor (beta chain) is a study of blood T cells in healthy people across ages. The second PCR ran about 6 to 11 cycles with a sample-barcoded 5' primer and J-beta primers. TCRdb ran MiXCR on the 5' RACE reads and lists one entry per CDR3 protein. The data show some 1.8 million distinct CDR3 sequences, around 40% seen once. Germline CDR1 SGHNT, CDR2 YYREEE (reference sequence). After removal of 4 bases from V and 6 bases from J, the junction contained 7 bases not matched to a gene. CDR3 length: 14 residues. Sequences were obtained from blood. This chain links TRBV5-4 with TRBJ2-7; the match to TRBD2 covers 10 bases. This clonotype originated in a human donor in good health. CDR3 protein: CASSQTGTSAEQYF. CDR3 sequence (DNA): TGTGCCAGCAGCCAAACCGGGACTAGCGCCGAGCAGTACTTC.